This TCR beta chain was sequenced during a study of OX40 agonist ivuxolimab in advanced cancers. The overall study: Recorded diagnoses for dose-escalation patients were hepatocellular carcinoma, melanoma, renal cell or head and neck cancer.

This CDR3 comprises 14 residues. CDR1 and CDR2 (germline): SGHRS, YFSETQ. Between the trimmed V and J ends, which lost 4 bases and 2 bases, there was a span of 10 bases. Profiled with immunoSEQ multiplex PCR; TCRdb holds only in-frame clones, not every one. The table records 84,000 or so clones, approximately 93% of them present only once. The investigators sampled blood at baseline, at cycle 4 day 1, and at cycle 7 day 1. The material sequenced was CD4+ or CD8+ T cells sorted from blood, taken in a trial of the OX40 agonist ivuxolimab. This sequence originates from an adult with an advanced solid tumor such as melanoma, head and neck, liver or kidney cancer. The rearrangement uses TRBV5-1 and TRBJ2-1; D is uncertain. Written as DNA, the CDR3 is TGCGCCAGCAGCCCGGATCGACCCTACAATGAGCAGTTCTTC. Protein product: CASSPDRPYNEQFF.